This T cell receptor beta chain emerged from a study of T-cell memory formation after mild COVID-19 (dated by TCRdb to 2020 to 2023). Concerning the study at large: Most TCR sequence clusters were specific to one of the two donors. T-cell clones expanding and contracting after mild COVID-19 in two donors were tracked by longitudinal TCRalpha and TCRbeta repertoire sequencing. Two young, previously healthy adult volunteers made up the cohort, one male and one female.

The paper as a whole reports these results and caveats: Contracting CD4+ clones turned up mainly in the CM and EM memory subsets, whereas EMRA was where CD8+ clones were enriched. The study covered only a couple of mild cases, and larger cohorts including severe cases with pre-infection samples were considered necessary. Clones that contracted from day 15 to 85 showed balanced CD4/CD8 phenotypes, whereas a second wave of clones that expanded from day 15 to 37 leaned towards CD4+. The detection of some responding clones in pre-infection memory suggests that pre-existing cross-reactive memory T cells joined the SARS-CoV-2 response. SARS-CoV-2 specificity was not confirmed for the second-wave clones peaking on day 37.

On this clonotype itself: This clone's antigen is unknown. Base qualities are not provided; no much larger clone lies one nucleotide away.

Data came from an Illumina NovaSeq 6000. TCRalpha and TCRbeta cDNA libraries were built by 5'RACE with constant-segment primers, adding sample barcodes and unique molecular identifiers. Trizol reagent was used to extract RNA from every sample. Libraries were amplified in two PCR steps, with a second sample barcode and Illumina TruSeq adapters added in the second step. Libraries were sequenced on an Illumina NovaSeq with 2 x 150 bp paired-end reads. Processing in the source paper ran as follows. Demultiplexing of reads and collapsing into UMI-guided consensus sequences were performed with migec v1.2.7. Using mixcr v2.1.11, UMI consensuses were aligned to TRA and TRB V and J templates and then assembled into clonotypes. A clonotype was counted as expanded or contracted only if both edgeR and NoisET called the change significant, with noise models trained on biological replicates. For edgeR calls, the cutoffs were a false discovery rate-adjusted p below 0.01 and a log2 fold-change threshold of 1. As an exploratory analysis of dynamics, PCA with hierarchical clustering was applied to max-normalized trajectories of the 1000 most abundant clonotypes. The CD4 or CD8 phenotype of responding clones was assigned using the separately sequenced CD4+ and CD8+ repertoires. TCRdb trimmed public reads at Q25 via fastp, called clones via MiXCR and kept in-frame beta chains. Every distinct CDR3 protein forms one entry, paired with its most common genes and DNA. The authors' filters were not applied to this entry. This sample comprises 400,000 or so distinct CDR3 sequences, 15% to 25% of them detected only once. Of the sample, roughly 8% falls within the top ten clones.

Ficoll-Paque density gradient centrifugation was the method used to isolate PBMCs. The receptor's source is an adult woman who had mild COVID-19 (a few samples of this study predate the infection). The sample titles of this study are shuffled in the database, so cell type and time point are left out; the donor was told from shared clones. Sequencing used PBMCs or a T cell subset sorted from them (not recorded which).

The CDR3 sequence is CASSTIRETQYF. The bases are TGTGCCAGCAGCACCATCAGAGAGACCCAGTACTTC. The sequence is built from TRBV7-9 and TRBJ2-5; the D gene identity is not certain. The CDR3 runs 12 amino acids, cysteine and phenylalanine included. Only the CDR3 part of the read is kept: 36 bases, read in frame from the first base. CDR1 and CDR2 were assigned from the germline V gene (reference sequence) as SEHNR and FQNEAQ. The junction shows trimming of 5 bases on V and 4 bases on J, plus 8 bases between the germline ends.